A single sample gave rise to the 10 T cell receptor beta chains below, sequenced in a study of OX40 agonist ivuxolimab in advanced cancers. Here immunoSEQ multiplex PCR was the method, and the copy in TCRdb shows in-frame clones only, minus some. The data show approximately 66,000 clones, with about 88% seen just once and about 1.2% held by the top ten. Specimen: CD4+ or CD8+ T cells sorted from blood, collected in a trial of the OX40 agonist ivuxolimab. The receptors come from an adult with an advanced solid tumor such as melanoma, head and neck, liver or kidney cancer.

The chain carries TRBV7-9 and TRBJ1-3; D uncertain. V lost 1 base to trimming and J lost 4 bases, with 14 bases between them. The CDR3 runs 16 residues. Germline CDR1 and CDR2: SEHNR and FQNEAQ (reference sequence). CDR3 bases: TGTGCCAGCAGCTTAGGCGAGGGTCTAGACGGAAACACCATATATTTT. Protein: CASSLGEGLDGNTIYF. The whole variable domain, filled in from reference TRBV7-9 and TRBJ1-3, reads DTGVSQNPRHKITKRGQNVTFRCDPISEHNRLYWYRQTLGQGPEFLTYFQNEAQLEKSRLLSDRFSAERPKGSFSTLEIQRTEQGDSAMYLCASSLGEGLDGNTIYFGEGSWLTVV.

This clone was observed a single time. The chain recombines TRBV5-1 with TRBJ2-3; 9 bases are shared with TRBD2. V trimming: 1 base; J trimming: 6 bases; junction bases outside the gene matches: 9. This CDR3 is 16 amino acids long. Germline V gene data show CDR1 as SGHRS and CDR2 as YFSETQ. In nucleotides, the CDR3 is TGCGCCAGCAGCTTGAGGGCTAGCGGGGTCGGCGATACGCAGTATTTT. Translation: CASSLRASGVGDTQYF. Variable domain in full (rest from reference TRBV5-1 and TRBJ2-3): KAGVTQTPRYLIKTRGQQVTLSCSPISGHRSVSWYQQTPGQGLQFLFEYFSETQRNKGNFPGRFSGRQFSNSRSEMNVSTLELGDSALYLCASSLRASGVGDTQYFGPGTRLTVL.

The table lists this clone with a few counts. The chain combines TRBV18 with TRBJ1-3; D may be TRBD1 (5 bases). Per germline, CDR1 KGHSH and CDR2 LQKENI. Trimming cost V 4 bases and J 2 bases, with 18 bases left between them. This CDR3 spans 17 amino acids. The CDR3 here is CASSRRTSGTPGNTIYF. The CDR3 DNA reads TGTGCCAGCTCACGCAGGACTTCCGGGACCCCTGGAAACACCATATATTTT.

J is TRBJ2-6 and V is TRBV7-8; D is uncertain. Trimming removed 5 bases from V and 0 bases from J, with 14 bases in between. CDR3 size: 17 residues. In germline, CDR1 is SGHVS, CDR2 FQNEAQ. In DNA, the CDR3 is TGTGCCAGCAGCCGTAGGCAGGTCCTCTCTGGGGCCAACGTCCTGACTTTC. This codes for CASSRRQVLSGANVLTF.

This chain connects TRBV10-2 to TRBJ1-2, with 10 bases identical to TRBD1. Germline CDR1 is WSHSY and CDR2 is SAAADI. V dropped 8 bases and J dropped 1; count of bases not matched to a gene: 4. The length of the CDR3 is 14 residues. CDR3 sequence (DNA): TGCGCCAGCCTGCGGGACAGGGGTAACTATGGCTACACCTTC. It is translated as CASLRDRGNYGYTF.

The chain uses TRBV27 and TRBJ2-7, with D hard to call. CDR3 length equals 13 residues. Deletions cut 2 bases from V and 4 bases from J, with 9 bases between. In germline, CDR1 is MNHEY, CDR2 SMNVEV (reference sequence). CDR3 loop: CASSLKAPYEQYF. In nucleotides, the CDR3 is TGTGCCAGCAGTTTAAAGGCTCCATACGAGCAGTACTTC.

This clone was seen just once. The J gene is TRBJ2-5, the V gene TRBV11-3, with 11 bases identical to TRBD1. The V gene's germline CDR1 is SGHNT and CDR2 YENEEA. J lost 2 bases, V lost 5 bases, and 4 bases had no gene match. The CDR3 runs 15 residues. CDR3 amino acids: CASSTGQGAQETQYF. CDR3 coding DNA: TGTGCCAGCAGCACCGGACAGGGGGCTCAAGAGACCCAGTACTTC.

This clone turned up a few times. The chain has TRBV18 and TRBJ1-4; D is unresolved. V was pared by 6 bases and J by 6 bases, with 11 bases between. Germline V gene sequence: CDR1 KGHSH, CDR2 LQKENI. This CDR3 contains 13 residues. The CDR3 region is CASSRMLDEKLFF. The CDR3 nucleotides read TGTGCCAGCTCCCGTATGCTGGATGAAAAACTGTTTTTT. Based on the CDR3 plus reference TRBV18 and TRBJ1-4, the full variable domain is NAGVMQNPRHLVRRRGQEARLRCSPMKGHSHVYWYRQLPEEGLKFMVYLQKENIIDESGMPKERFSAEFPKEGPSILRIQQVVRGDSAAYFCASSRMLDEKLFFGSGTQLSVL.

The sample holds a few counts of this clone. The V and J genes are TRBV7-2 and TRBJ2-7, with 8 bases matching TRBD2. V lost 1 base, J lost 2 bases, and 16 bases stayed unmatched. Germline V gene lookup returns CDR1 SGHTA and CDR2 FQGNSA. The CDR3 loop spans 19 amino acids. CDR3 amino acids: CASSLEVKRGFHPPYEQYF. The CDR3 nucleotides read TGTGCCAGCAGCTTAGAAGTGAAGCGGGGGTTCCACCCCCCCTACGAGCAGTACTTC.

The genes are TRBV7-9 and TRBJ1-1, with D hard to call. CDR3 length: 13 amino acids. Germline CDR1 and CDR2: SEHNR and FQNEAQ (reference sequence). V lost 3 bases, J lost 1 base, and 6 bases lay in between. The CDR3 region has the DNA TGTGCCAGCAGCTTTCCGGGGAACACTGAAGCTTTCTTT. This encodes CASSFPGNTEAFF.